This T cell receptor beta chain was profiled in a study of control samples from healthy donors and cancer patients. Sequenced by immunoSEQ multiplex PCR; TCRdb stores in-frame clones only, minus some. The top ten clones hold approximately 9% of a sample with under 150,000 clones, around 90% of them seen once. CDR3 size: 15 residues. Deletions cut 2 bases from V and 0 bases from J, with 10 bases between. CDR1 is MNHEY, CDR2 SVGAGI, per germline. The sequence was obtained from a middle-aged man in good health. The sample comprised blood. The V call is TRBV6-5, the J call TRBJ1-2; D not resolved. CDR3 amino acids: CASSYDPRANYGYTF. The CDR3 DNA reads as TGTGCCAGCAGTTACGATCCTCGAGCTAACTATGGCTACACCTTC.